This T cell receptor beta chain derives from a study of T cell changes during pregnancy in multiple sclerosis. V dropped 5 bases and J dropped 3 bases, with 11 bases sitting between them. Germline V gives CDR1 SNHLY, CDR2 FYNNEI. CDR3 size: 14 residues. Measured with immunoSEQ multiplex PCR; TCRdb has only the in-frame clones, and not every one. The sample has 90,000 to 130,000 clones; roughly nine tenths are singletons. The sequences come from peripheral blood, collected in the third trimester of pregnancy. The receptor's source is a female donor with multiple sclerosis, enrolled in a pregnancy study. This chain uses TRBV2 with TRBJ2-4, with a possible D match to TRBD1 (5 bases). The CDR3 sequence is CASSQQGNKNIQYF. For the CDR3, the DNA is TGTGCCAGCAGTCAGCAGGGCAACAAAAACATTCAGTACTTC.